A selection of T cell receptor beta chains follows, all from one sample in a study of shared clonotypes between healthy human individuals. The method was immunoSEQ multiplex PCR; TCRdb's version includes in-frame clones alone and lacks a portion of them. The sample has about 990,000 clones, around three quarters seen once. What was sequenced was memory CD4+ T cells from PBMCs. The receptors were sampled from a young man in good health. Some clones in this sample may be carry-over from other donors' samples. The CDR3 runs from the conserved cysteine through the conserved F or W. D genes are given only for firm matches. The size field is filled for only some rows; it gives once, few, many or a size class.

>TRBV5-1|TRBJ2-3|TRBD2|-
TGCGCCAGCAGCTTGGGACTAGCGGTAACAGATACGCAGTATTTT
CASSLGLAVTDTQYF
>TRBV27|TRBJ1-3|TRBD1|-
TGTGCCAGCAGTTCCCACAGGGGAAGGGGAAACACCATATATTTT
CASSSHRGRGNTIYF
>TRBV18|TRBJ1-2|-|-
TGTGCCAGCCAAGGAGAAGGGGGTAACTATGGCTACACCTTC
CASQGEGGNYGYTF
>TRBV27|TRBJ2-3|-|-
TGTGCCAGCAGTTTATCGCATTTTACAGATACGCAGTATTTT
CASSLSHFTDTQYF
>TRBV27|TRBJ2-3|TRBD2|-
TGTGCCAGCAGCCTAAAACTAGCGGAAAGCACAGATACGCAGTATTTT
CASSLKLAESTDTQYF
>TRBV5-1|TRBJ2-7|TRBD2|-
TGCGCCAGCAGCTTAGTAGCGGGAGCCTCCTACGAGCAGTACTTC
CASSLVAGASYEQYF
>TRBV9|TRBJ2-4|-|-
TGTGCCAGCAGCCTCCGGGCCCCGGGGGACATTCAGTACTTC
CASSLRAPGDIQYF
>TRBV19|TRBJ1-2|-|once
TGTGCCAGTAGTATTACCAGCAACTATGGCTACACCTTC
CASSITSNYGYTF
>TRBV5-5|TRBJ1-2|-|-
TGTGCCAGCAGATGGGGGGACAACCGTAACGGGAACTATGGCTACACCTTC
CASRWGDNRNGNYGYTF
>TRBV9|TRBJ1-2|-|-
TGTGCCAGCAGCGGAGCCGGGGTTTCCTATGGCTACACCTTC
CASSGAGVSYGYTF
>TRBV7-6|TRBJ2-7|-|-
TGTGCCAGCAGCCCAACCCCCCGCGGAGCCTACGAGCAGTACTTC
CASSPTPRGAYEQYF
>TRBV29-1|TRBJ2-5|-|-
TGCAGCGTTGATGAGGTCAGGGTCCGGGGAGAGACCCAGTACTTC
CSVDEVRVRGETQYF
>TRBV11-2|TRBJ2-5|TRBD2|-
TGTGCCAGCAGCCCCGGGACTAGCGGGAGGGCGTCGGAGACCCAGTACTTC
CASSPGTSGRASETQYF
>TRBV28|TRBJ2-5|-|-
TGTGCCAGCAGTTTGTCTCTTAAGACCCAGTACTTC
CASSLSLKTQYF
>TRBV27|TRBJ2-1|TRBD2|-
TGTGCCAGCAGCCCCACTAGCGTCCCAAACAATGAGCAGTTCTTC
CASSPTSVPNNEQFF
>TRBV9|TRBJ2-5|-|-
TGTGCCAGCAGCGGTCGTTTAAGTGCGCTCGGGGAGACCCAGTACTTC
CASSGRLSALGETQYF
>TRBV4-1|TRBJ1-2|-|-
TGCGCCAGCAGCCAACAGGGTAGTGGCTACACCTTC
CASSQQGSGYTF
>TRBV7-6|TRBJ2-2|-|-
TGTGCCACTAGGGAAGTGACCGGGGAGCTGTTTTTT
CATREVTGELFF
>TRBV4-2|TRBJ2-3|TRBD2|once
TGTGCCAGCAGCCAAGCGAATGGGGGGGAGACAGATACGCAGTATTTT
CASSQANGGETDTQYF
>TRBV5-3|TRBJ1-5|-|-
TGTGCCAGCAGCTCTACCCTCTATAGCAATCAGCCCCAGCATTTT
CASSSTLYSNQPQHF
>TRBV18|TRBJ1-5|-|-
TGTGCCAGCCGGACGGACGCTAATCAGCCCCAGCATTTT
CASRTDANQPQHF
>TRBV4-3|TRBJ2-1|TRBD2|-
TGCGCCAGCAGCCAGATCCCACCCCCACTAGCGGGAGCTTACAATGAGCAGTTCTTC
CASSQIPPPLAGAYNEQFF